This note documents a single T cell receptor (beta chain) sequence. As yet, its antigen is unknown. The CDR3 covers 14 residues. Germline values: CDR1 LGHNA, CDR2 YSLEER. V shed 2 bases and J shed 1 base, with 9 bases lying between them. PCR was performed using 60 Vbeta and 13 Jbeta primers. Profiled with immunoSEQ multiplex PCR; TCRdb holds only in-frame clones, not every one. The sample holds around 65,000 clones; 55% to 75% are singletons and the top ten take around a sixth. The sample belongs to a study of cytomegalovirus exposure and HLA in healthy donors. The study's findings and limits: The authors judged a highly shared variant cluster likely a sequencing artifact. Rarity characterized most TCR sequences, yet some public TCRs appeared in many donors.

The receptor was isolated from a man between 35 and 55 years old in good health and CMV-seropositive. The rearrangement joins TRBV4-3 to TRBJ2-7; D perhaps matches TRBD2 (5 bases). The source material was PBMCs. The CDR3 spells CASSQNRDSYEQYF. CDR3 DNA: TGCGCCAGCAGCCAAAATCGGGATTCCTACGAGCAGTACTTC.